Below are 23 T cell receptor beta chains sequenced from a single sample in a study of T cell responses to AZD1222 COVID-19 vaccine (dated by TCRdb to the early 2020s). The time point label on this specimen signifies: baseline before first vaccination. The method behind the library was the immunoSEQ multiplex PCR assay. TCRdb re-hosts the immuneACCESS table, in-frame sequences only. Its copies lack some clones; in the studies checked, an unresolved V gene accounts for under half of them, and the cause for the rest is not known. In all, the sample holds approximately 160,000 clones, and roughly 89% of those were seen once. Of the sample, 5% is held by the ten largest clones. The specimen comprised peripheral blood, sampled on day 0 of AZD1222 vaccination. These TCRs come from an adult in good health.

This rearrangement joins TRBV6-5 to TRBJ2-7; D is unresolved. The CDR3 consists of 14 residues. The germline V gene encodes CDR1 MNHEY and CDR2 SVGAGI. V was pared by 6 bases and J by 1 base, with 13 bases between. The CDR3 DNA sequence: TGTGCCAGCAGCGACTCACTATTTTCCTACGAGCAGTACTTC. This codes for CASSDSLFSYEQYF.

This chain connects TRBV4-3 to TRBJ2-3; D gene unclear. V lost 1 base and J 2 bases, leaving 13 bases between the germline ends. Germline V gene lookup returns CDR1 LGHNA and CDR2 YSLEER. The CDR3 consists of 16 residues. CDR3 residues: CASSQGRGYNTDTQYF. The CDR3 region has the DNA TGCGCCAGCAGCCAAGGGCGCGGATACAACACAGATACGCAGTATTTT.

The table lists this clone with a few counts. The CDR3 here is CASSGGQGAGQPQHF. CDR3 DNA sequence: TGTGCCAGCAGCGGGGGACAGGGGGCTGGTCAGCCCCAGCATTTT. V and J are TRBV5-5 and TRBJ1-5; 12 bases map to TRBD1. Per the germline V gene, CDR1 is SGHKS and CDR2 is YYEKEE (reference sequence). The V gene end was trimmed by 4 bases and the J gene end by 6 bases; junction bases not matched to a gene: 5. The CDR3 is 15 residues long.

This clone is a singleton in its sample. V and J are TRBV7-2 and TRBJ2-7; TRBD2 agrees at 10 bases. Germline CDR1 SGHTA, CDR2 FQGNSA. V shed 2 bases and J 1 base; nucleotides not matched to a gene: 11. The CDR3 is 18 amino acids. The CDR3 region has the DNA TGTGCCAGCAGCTTACAGCGGGTTGCTAGCGGGAGTTCCTACGAGCAGTACTTC. Translating gives CASSLQRVASGSSYEQYF.

As DNA, the CDR3 is TGTGCCAGCAGTACCCGGGGGGGGAAGTTCACCGGGGAGCTGTTTTTT. This codes for CASSTRGGKFTGELFF. The chain combines TRBV27 with TRBJ2-2, with TRBD2 matching 8 bases. The trim removed 5 bases at V and 4 bases at J, leaving 9 bases unmatched. Germline V gene sequence: CDR1 MNHEY, CDR2 SMNVEV (reference sequence). The CDR3 totals 16 residues.

The CDR3: CASSPRTGPGELFF. The CDR3 nucleotides read TGTGCCAGCAGTCCGCGGACAGGCCCCGGGGAGCTGTTTTTT. The chain employs TRBV27 and TRBJ2-2; 7 nucleotides align to TRBD1. With 5 bases clipped from V and 6 bases from J, the junction kept 6 bases outside the gene matches. Germline V lookup: CDR1 MNHEY, CDR2 SMNVEV (reference sequence). This CDR3 has 14 amino acids.

The V call is TRBV6-5, the J call TRBJ1-3, with unresolved D. V shed 5 bases and J shed 0 bases, with 11 bases lying between them. The germline CDR1 and CDR2 sequences are MNHEY and SVGAGI. There are 15 residues in the CDR3. CDR3 DNA: TGTGCCAGCAGTCCGGGAGGCAGCTCTGGAAACACCATATATTTT. This codes for CASSPGGSSGNTIYF.

The chain links TRBV5-1 to TRBJ2-2; unclear D gene. Germline V CDR1 and CDR2: SGHRS, YFSETQ. The CDR3 is 16 amino acids. Trimming stripped 0 bases from V and 0 bases from J, with 9 bases between. CDR3 nucleotide sequence: TGCGCCAGCAGCTTGGGGTCAACCGCGAACACCGGGGAGCTGTTTTTT. As protein: CASSLGSTANTGELFF.

The chain couples TRBV12-5 to TRBJ1-5, with a possible D match to TRBD1 (5 bases). Germline values: CDR1 LGHNT, CDR2 FRNRAP. The CDR3 is 20 residues long. Between the trimmed V and J ends, which lost 3 bases and 2 bases, there was a span of 26 bases. The CDR3 DNA follows: TGTGCTAGTGGTTTCCCTTCCCACGGGGCTCGGACTACGTGCAATCAGCCCCAGCATTTT. It is translated as CASGFPSHGARTTCNQPQHF.

This rearrangement joins TRBV5-4 to TRBJ1-3; no definite D call. The V gene lost 6 bases and the J gene lost 0 bases, with 13 bases spanning the gap. Germline V CDR1 and CDR2: SGHNT, YYREEE (reference sequence). This CDR3 spans 15 amino acids. This chain's CDR3 is CASTPGRSSGNTIYF. The CDR3 DNA reads TGTGCCAGCACCCCAGGACGGAGCTCTGGAAACACCATATATTTT. Using reference TRBV5-4 and TRBJ1-3 for the parts outside the CDR3, the full variable domain is ETGVTQSPTHLIKTRGQQVTLRCSSQSGHNTVSWYQQALGQGPQFIFQYYREEENGRGNFPPRFSGLQFPNYSSELNVNALELDDSALYLCASTPGRSSGNTIYFGEGSWLTVV.

This chain joins TRBV14 and TRBJ2-7, with 12 bases lining up with TRBD2. Germline-derived CDR1 and CDR2 are SGHDN and FVKESK. With 4 bases clipped from V and 4 bases from J, the junction kept 5 bases outside the gene matches. The CDR3 is 15 amino acids. DNA of the CDR3: TGTGCCAGCAGCCTAGGACTAGCGGGACAATACGAGCAGTACTTC. Translated: CASSLGLAGQYEQYF.

The chain uses TRBV11-2 and TRBJ1-1; D possibly corresponds to TRBD1 (6 bases). V lost 5 bases and J 5 bases, leaving 12 bases between the germline ends. The CDR3 length is 13 residues. Germline V gene lookup returns CDR1 SGHAT and CDR2 FQNNGV. CDR3 coding DNA: TGTGCCAGCAGCCCACTAAGGGGGACTGAAGCTTTCTTT. It codes for CASSPLRGTEAFF.

The V call is TRBV15, the J call TRBJ1-2; tentatively, D is TRBD1 (5 bases). V was trimmed by 0 bases and J by 5 bases, leaving 13 bases between them. The CDR3 loop spans 15 amino acids. Germline V lookup: CDR1 LNHNV, CDR2 YYDKDF (reference sequence). The CDR3 loop reads CATSRDNTGYYGYTF. In nucleotides, the CDR3 is TGTGCCACCAGCAGAGATAACACAGGTTATTATGGCTACACCTTC.

The gene calls are TRBV4-2 and TRBJ2-3, with D unclear. The V and J ends lost 0 bases and 5 bases respectively, with 6 bases between them. The CDR3 spans 13 residues. From germline, CDR1 is LGHNA and CDR2 YNFKEQ. The CDR3 sequence: CASSQEARDTQYF. The DNA for the CDR3 is TGTGCCAGCAGCCAAGAAGCCAGAGATACGCAGTATTTT.

V and J are TRBV27 and TRBJ2-3; 7 bases line up with TRBD2. The germline V gene encodes CDR1 MNHEY and CDR2 SMNVEV (reference sequence). The CDR3 is 13 amino acids. V was clipped by 7 bases and J by 5 bases; unmatched bases: 6. The CDR3 DNA sequence: TGTGCCAGCATGCCTTGGGGGGGAGATACGCAGTATTTT. Residues: CASMPWGGDTQYF.

The chain joins TRBV7-2 to TRBJ2-7; D possibly uses TRBD1 or TRBD2 (5 bases each). The germline CDR1 and CDR2 sequences are SGHTA and FQGNSA. This CDR3 region has 13 residues. V gave up 5 bases and J gave up 0 bases, with 8 bases separating them. The DNA of the CDR3 is TGTGCCAGCAGCCGGGACCTCTCCTACGAGCAGTACTTC. It yields the protein CASSRDLSYEQYF.

V and J are TRBV15 and TRBJ2-5; 12 nucleotides line up with TRBD2. The V segment lost 1 base and the J segment 4 bases; nucleotides outside the gene matches: 4. In germline, CDR1 is LNHNV, CDR2 YYDKDF (reference sequence). The CDR3 runs 16 residues. The DNA of the CDR3 is TGTGCCACCAGCAGAGGGCCACTAGCGGGGGGAGAGACCCAGTACTTC. Amino acids: CATSRGPLAGGETQYF. The whole variable domain, filled in from reference TRBV15 and TRBJ2-5, reads DAMVIQNPRYQVTQFGKPVTLSCSQTLNHNVMYWYQQKSSQAPKLLFHYYDKDFNNEADTPDNFQSRRPNTSFCFLDIRSPGLGDTAMYLCATSRGPLAGGETQYFGPGTRLLVL.

The chain recombines TRBV7-2 with TRBJ1-3, with D uncertain. The germline V gene encodes CDR1 SGHTA and CDR2 FQGNSA. The CDR3 has 12 residues. V was shortened by 1 base and J by 3 bases, with 1 base between the two germline ends. In DNA, the CDR3 is TGTGCCAGCAGCTTAGATGGAAACACCATATATTTT. It specifies CASSLDGNTIYF.

The chain has TRBV5-1 and TRBJ2-3; perhaps TRBD2 as D (6 bases). In germline, CDR1 is SGHRS, CDR2 YFSETQ. V was cut by 2 bases and J by 2 bases, with 12 bases left in between. The CDR3 totals 15 residues. The CDR3 is CASSFGAGLTDTQYF. The CDR3 DNA is TGCGCCAGCAGCTTTGGGGCGGGACTCACAGATACGCAGTATTTT.

J is TRBJ1-1 and V is TRBV12-3 or TRBV12-4, with D unclear. The length of the CDR3 is 13 residues. Trimming pared 6 bases from V and 3 bases from J, leaving 11 bases between. DNA of the CDR3: TGTGCCAGCAGCTCGAGGGAGCACACTGAAGCTTTCTTT. It codes for CASSSREHTEAFF.

This clone was seen only a few times. The chain joins TRBV19 to TRBJ2-1; D gene unclear. CDR3 length: 14 amino acids. Trimming removed 1 base at V and 5 bases at J, with 9 bases between. The germline CDR1 and CDR2 sequences are LNHDA and SQIVND (reference sequence). The CDR3 DNA reads TGTGCCAGTAGTATAGCCACACGTGACAATGAGCAGTTCTTC. This encodes CASSIATRDNEQFF.

The chain links TRBV28 to TRBJ1-2, with TRBD1 identical over 11 bases. J gave up 8 bases and V 6 bases, and 17 bases lay outside the gene matches. The germline V gene encodes CDR1 MDHEN and CDR2 SYDVKM. The CDR3 is 17 amino acids. This CDR3 is CASRAGTGGNKVSGYTF. CDR3 DNA: TGTGCCAGCAGGGCCGGGACAGGGGGTAATAAAGTATCGGGCTACACCTTC.

The DNA of the CDR3 is TGTGCCACCAGCAGAGACAGGGGGCGATATCAGCCCCAGCATTTT. Protein sequence: CATSRDRGRYQPQHF. V is TRBV15 and J is TRBJ1-5; 8 bases are a match to TRBD1. This CDR3 is 15 amino acids long. V gave up 0 bases and J gave up 5 bases; unmatched junction bases: 3. Germline V lookup: CDR1 LNHNV, CDR2 YYDKDF (reference sequence).